This T cell receptor beta chain was sequenced in a study of siplizumab effects on memory and regulatory T cells. With V trimmed by 5 bases and J by 0 bases, 9 bases remained unmatched. Germline lookup yields CDR1 LNHNV and CDR2 YYDKDF (reference sequence). The length of the CDR3 is 17 residues. Repertoires were generated with immunoSEQ multiplex PCR, while TCRdb's copy carries only in-frame clones and drops some. The sample carries 57,000 or so clones, approximately 95% recorded once. Sequencing was done on a sample of CD8+ T cells sorted from blood. This receptor was identified in a human donor in good health. The chain carries TRBV15 and TRBJ2-2, with TRBD2 identical over 7 bases. The CDR3 DNA sequence: TGTGCCACCAGCGGGGCGGTCGGACTAGCGAACACCGGGGAGCTGTTTTTT. It specifies CATSGAVGLANTGELFF.